This TCR beta chain was found in a study of OX40 agonist ivuxolimab in advanced cancers. In the study overall: Ivuxolimab was a fully human IgG2 agonistic monoclonal antibody targeting the costimulatory receptor OX40 (CD134). Intravenous ivuxolimab was administered to patients every 2 weeks at six dose levels: 0.01, 0.1, 0.3, 1.5, 3 and 10 mg/kg. Of the roughly 51 patients in dose escalation, approximately 20 had hepatocellular carcinoma, about 15 had melanoma, 9 had renal cell carcinoma and 9 had head and neck cancer. The dose-escalation cohort was roughly 80% male with a mean age of about 60 years, ranging from 23 to 79. Patients were allowed to have had prior anti-PD-1, anti-PD-L1 or anti-CTLA-4 therapy, and roughly 40% of the dose-escalation patients had previously received checkpoint inhibitors. Partial responses occurred in three dose-escalation patients, of whom one had hepatocellular carcinoma and two had cutaneous melanoma. The purpose of peripheral TCRbeta sequencing was to test whether ivuxolimab changed TCR sequence diversity and led to clonal T-cell expansion. The paper describes the monotherapy dose-escalation part (N = 52 patients) of the phase I trial of ivuxolimab.

V loses 5 bases, J loses 6 bases, and the germline ends lie 13 bases apart. The CDR3 contains 13 residues, cysteine and phenylalanine counted. Only the CDR3 region is kept as DNA, spanning 39 bases read in frame from base 1. The CDR1 and CDR2 encoded by the germline V gene are SGHNT and YENEEA. Genomic DNA was isolated from the sorted cells so that the TCRbeta CDR3 region could be sequenced. The immunoSEQ Assay was used to sequence the TCRbeta CDR3 regions. Not all clones reach the TCRdb copy of this immuneACCESS table, which keeps in-frame sequences only. Checked studies attribute under half of the gap to unresolved V genes and leave the rest unexplained. The sample has thousands of clones on record, over 90% of them singletons. The ten largest clonotypes hold 10% to 12% of the sample. The trial excluded patients who had a history of autoimmune disease or were on systemic immunosuppression. Peripheral blood for TCR sequencing was collected from all dose cohorts at baseline, on cycle 4 day 1, and on cycle 7 day 1. The samples were taken from a phase I, first-in-human, multicenter, open-label dose-escalation trial of ivuxolimab. Adults with locally advanced or metastatic melanoma, renal cell, hepatocellular, or head and neck squamous cell carcinoma were enrolled in the trial. CD4+ and CD8+ T cells were sorted separately from peripheral blood before TCR sequencing.

Concerning this clone: The target of this receptor is not known. The input lacks base qualities; no much larger clone sits a single base away.

Broader findings and caveats from the paper: In the 0.1-3.0 mg/kg groups, partial responders were among the patients with the lowest normalized peripheral clonal expansion, particularly in CD8+ T cells. Clonal expansion of both CD4+ and CD8+ blood T cells was observed from baseline to week 6 at doses 0.1 to 3.0 mg/kg. Low levels of normalized T-cell clonal expansion were also seen in some patients who did not respond. Which antigens the clonally expanded peripheral T cells were specific for was not determined. After ivuxolimab, more expanded clones were found on average in CD8+ T cells than in CD4+ T cells.

The sequence is built from TRBV11-3 and TRBJ1-1; confidence is insufficient to name the D gene. Source: CD4+ or CD8+ T cells sorted from blood, taken in a trial of the OX40 agonist ivuxolimab. This clonotype originated in an adult with an advanced solid tumor such as melanoma, head and neck, liver or kidney cancer. The CDR3 amino acid sequence is: CASSPIGGAEAFF. The bases read TGTGCCAGCAGCCCGATAGGTGGGGCTGAAGCTTTCTTT.